The source of this T cell receptor beta chain is a study of blood T cell repertoires in COVID-19. Study details: Italy, Spain and the United States were the sources of the convalescent and acute COVID-19 samples.

The CDR3 spans 16 residues. Germline CDR1 MNHEY, CDR2 SVGAGI. Unmatched junction bases numbered 7, after V lost 2 bases and J lost 10 bases. Measured with immunoSEQ multiplex PCR; TCRdb has only the in-frame clones, and not every one. Of roughly 190,000 clones listed, 75% to 85% are singletons. This receptor was obtained from a man aged 60 to 75 with acute or convalescent COVID-19. The specimen was peripheral blood. This chain connects TRBV6-5 to TRBJ1-6, with 11 bases matching TRBD1. CDR3 in DNA: TGTGCCAGCAGTTACGGGACAGGGGGGCCTCGGTCACCCCTCCACTTT. Translated, it gives CASSYGTGGPRSPLHF.